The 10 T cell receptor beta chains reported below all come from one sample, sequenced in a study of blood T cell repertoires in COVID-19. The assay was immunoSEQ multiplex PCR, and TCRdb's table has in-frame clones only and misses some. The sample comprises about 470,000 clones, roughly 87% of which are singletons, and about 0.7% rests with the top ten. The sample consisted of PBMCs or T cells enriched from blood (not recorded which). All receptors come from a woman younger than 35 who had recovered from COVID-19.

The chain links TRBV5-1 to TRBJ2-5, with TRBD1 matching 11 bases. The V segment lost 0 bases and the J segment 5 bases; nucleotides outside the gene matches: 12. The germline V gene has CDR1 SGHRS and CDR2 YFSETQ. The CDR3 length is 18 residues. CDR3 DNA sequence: TGCGCCAGCAGCTTGGCCTACCCGGGACAGGGGGTTGACGAGACCCAGTACTTC. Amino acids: CASSLAYPGQGVDETQYF.

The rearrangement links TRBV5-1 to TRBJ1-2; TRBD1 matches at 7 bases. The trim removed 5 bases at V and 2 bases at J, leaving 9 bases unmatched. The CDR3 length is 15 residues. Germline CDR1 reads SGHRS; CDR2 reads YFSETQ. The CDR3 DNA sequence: TGCGCCAGCAGACCTATTGGACAGGACAACTATGGCTACACCTTC. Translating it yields CASRPIGQDNYGYTF. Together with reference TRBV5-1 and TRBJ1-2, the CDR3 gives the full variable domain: KAGVTQTPRYLIKTRGQQVTLSCSPISGHRSVSWYQQTPGQGLQFLFEYFSETQRNKGNFPGRFSGRQFSNSRSEMNVSTLELGDSALYLCASRPIGQDNYGYTFGSGTRLTVV.

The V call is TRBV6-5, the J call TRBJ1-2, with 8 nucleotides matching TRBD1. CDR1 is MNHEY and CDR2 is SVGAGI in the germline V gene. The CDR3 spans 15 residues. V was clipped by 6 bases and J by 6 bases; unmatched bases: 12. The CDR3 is CASRGDRGQGNGYTF. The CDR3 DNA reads TGTGCCAGCAGGGGAGACAGGGGCCAGGGGAATGGCTACACCTTC.

In DNA form, the CDR3 reads TGTGCCAGCAGCAAAAAAGAGGGTCTTAACATTAGGACAGGGTTCCGGGGCTATGGCTACACCTTC. Residues: CASSKKEGLNIRTGFRGYGYTF. This sequence joins TRBV21-1 and TRBJ1-2; TRBD1 is taken as the D call from the table, unchecked against the DNA. TRBV21-1 is recorded as a pseudogene. CDR3 length equals 22 residues.

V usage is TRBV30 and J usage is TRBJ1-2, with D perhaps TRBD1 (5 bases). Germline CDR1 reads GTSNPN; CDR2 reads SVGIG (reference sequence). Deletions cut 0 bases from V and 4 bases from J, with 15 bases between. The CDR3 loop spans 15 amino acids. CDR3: CAWSVGGTDSYGYTF. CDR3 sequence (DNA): TGTGCCTGGAGTGTAGGAGGGACTGACTCCTATGGCTACACCTTC.

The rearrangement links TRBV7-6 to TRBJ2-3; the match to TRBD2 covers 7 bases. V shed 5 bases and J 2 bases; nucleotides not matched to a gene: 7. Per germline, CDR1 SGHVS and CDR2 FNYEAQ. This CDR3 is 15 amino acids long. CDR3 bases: TGTGCCAGCAGCCCGGCGGGGGATCACACAGATACGCAGTATTTT. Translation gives CASSPAGDHTDTQYF. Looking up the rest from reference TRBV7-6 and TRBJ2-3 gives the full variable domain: GAGVSQSPRYKVTKRGQDVALRCDPISGHVSLYWYRQALGQGPEFLTYFNYEAQQDKSGLPNDRFSAERPEGSISTLTIQRTEQRDSAMYRCASSPAGDHTDTQYFGPGTRLTVL.

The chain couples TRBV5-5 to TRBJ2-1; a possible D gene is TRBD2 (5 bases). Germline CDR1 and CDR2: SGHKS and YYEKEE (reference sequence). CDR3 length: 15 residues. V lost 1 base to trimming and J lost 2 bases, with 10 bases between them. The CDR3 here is CASSLTRRPYNEQFF. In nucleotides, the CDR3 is TGTGCCAGCAGCTTGACTAGGAGGCCCTACAATGAGCAGTTCTTC.

CDR3 loop: CASSQGLAGLNTGELFF. The DNA of the CDR3 is TGTGCCAGCAGCCAAGGGCTAGCGGGGCTGAACACCGGGGAGCTGTTTTTT. V usage is TRBV3-1 (or the pseudogene TRBV3-2) and J usage is TRBJ2-2; 9 bases fit TRBD2. Trimming removed 1 base from V and 1 base from J; junction bases left unmatched: 4. The CDR3 length is 17 residues. Germline CDR1 LGHDT, CDR2 YNNKEL (reference sequence).

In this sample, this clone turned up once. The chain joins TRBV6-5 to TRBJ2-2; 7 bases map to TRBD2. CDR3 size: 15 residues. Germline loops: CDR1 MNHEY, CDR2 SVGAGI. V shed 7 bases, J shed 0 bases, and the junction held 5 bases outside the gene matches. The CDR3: CASTLSGTNTGELFF. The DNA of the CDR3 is TGTGCCAGCACCCTCAGCGGGACGAACACCGGGGAGCTGTTTTTT.

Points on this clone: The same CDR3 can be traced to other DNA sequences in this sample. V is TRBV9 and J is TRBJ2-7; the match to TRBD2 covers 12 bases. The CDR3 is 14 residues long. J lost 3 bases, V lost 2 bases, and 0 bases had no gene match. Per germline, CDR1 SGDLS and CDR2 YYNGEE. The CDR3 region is CASSVGLAGYEQYF. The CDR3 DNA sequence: TGTGCCAGCAGCGTGGGACTAGCGGGCTACGAGCAGTACTTC.